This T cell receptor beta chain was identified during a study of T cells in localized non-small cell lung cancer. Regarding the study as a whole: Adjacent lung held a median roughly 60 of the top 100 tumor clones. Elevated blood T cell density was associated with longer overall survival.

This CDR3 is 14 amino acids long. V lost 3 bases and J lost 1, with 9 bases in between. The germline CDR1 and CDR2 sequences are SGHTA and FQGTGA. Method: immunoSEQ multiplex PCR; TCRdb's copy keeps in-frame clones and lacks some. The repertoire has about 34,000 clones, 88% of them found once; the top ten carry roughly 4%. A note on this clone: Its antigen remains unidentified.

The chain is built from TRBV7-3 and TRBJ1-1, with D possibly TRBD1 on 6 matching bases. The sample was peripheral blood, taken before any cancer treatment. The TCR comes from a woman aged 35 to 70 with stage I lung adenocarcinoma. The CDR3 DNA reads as TGTGCCAGCAGCTTCTCGACAGGGAACACTGAAGCTTTCTTT. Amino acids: CASSFSTGNTEAFF.